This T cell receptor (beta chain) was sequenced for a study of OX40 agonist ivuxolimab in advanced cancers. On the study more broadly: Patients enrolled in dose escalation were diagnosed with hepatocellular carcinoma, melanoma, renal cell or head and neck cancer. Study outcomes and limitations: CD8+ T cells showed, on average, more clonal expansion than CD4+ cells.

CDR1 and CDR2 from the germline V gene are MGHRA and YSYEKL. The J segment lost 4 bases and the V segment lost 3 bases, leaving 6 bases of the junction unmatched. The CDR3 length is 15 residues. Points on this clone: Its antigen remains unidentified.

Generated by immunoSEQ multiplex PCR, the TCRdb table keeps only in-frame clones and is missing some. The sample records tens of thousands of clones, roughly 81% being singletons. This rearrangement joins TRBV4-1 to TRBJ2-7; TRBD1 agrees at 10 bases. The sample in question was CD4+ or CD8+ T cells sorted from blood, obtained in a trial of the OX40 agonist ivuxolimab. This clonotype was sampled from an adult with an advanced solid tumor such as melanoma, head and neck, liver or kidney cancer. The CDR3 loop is CASSQPGQGSYEQYF. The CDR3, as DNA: TGCGCCAGCAGCCAGCCGGGACAGGGGTCTTACGAGCAGTACTTC.